Detailed here is one TCR beta chain. The table came from immunoSEQ multiplex PCR; TCRdb's copy has only in-frame clones and leaves some out. This sample yields approximately 20,000 clones, of which approximately 80% are seen a single time; 24% belongs to the top ten. The entry originates in a study of OX40 agonist ivuxolimab in advanced cancers. This CDR3 spans 12 amino acids. In germline, CDR1 is SNHLY, CDR2 FYNNEI. Trimming shortened V by 3 bases and J by 9 bases, and 11 bases separated the two germline ends. This receptor was taken from an adult with an advanced solid tumor such as melanoma, head and neck, liver or kidney cancer. The J gene is TRBJ1-2, the V gene TRBV2; D is unresolved. Sequences were derived from CD4+ or CD8+ T cells sorted from blood, sampled in a trial of the OX40 agonist ivuxolimab. CDR3 protein: CASSEGAASYTF. The CDR3 coding sequence is TGTGCCAGCAGTGAGGGTGCCGCGAGCTACACCTTC.